This passage covers 3 T cell receptor beta chains from one sample sequenced in a study of metastatic and nonmetastatic thyroid tumors. Thyroid surgery was preceded by no treatment in any patient. TCRdb re-analyzed the PCR reads through MiXCR. Of 85,000 to 95,000 clones in the sample, 14% to 15% were seen once. The specimen sequenced was blood. All receptors derive from a female donor with papillary thyroid cancer or a benign thyroid nodule (not recorded which). Some clones in this sample may be carry-over from other donors' samples.

This clone was counted at least ten times. The CDR3 loop is CASSLGNREGAFF. In DNA, the CDR3 is TGTGCCAGCAGTTTAGGGAACAGGGAGGGAGCTTTCTTT. V is TRBV12-3 or TRBV12-4 and J is TRBJ1-1; tentative D call: TRBD1 (6 bases). The CDR3 covers 13 residues. Trimming left V 1 base short and J 10 bases short, with 13 bases between.

Concerning this clone: Given a much more abundant clone one base away, this may be a read error. CDR3 DNA: TGCAGTGCTAATGCCCCCCGGACAGGGAGAGGGGGGGCCTGGGAGACCCAGTACTTC. This sequence encodes CSANAPRTGRGGAWETQYF. The V call is TRBV20-1, the J call TRBJ2-5; a weak D match, TRBD1 (8 bases). Trimming took 4 bases from V and 5 from J, leaving 32 bases between them. This CDR3 is 19 amino acids long. Germline V gene data show CDR1 as DFQATT and CDR2 as SNEGSKA (reference sequence).

As for this clone: A clone one base away is much larger, so this may be a read error. The chain employs TRBV20-1 and TRBJ2-3; TRBD2 matches 8 bases. Trimming at V came to 6 bases and at J to 6 bases, leaving 11 bases not matched to a gene. This CDR3 comprises 14 residues. Germline CDR1 and CDR2: DFQATT and SNEGSKA (reference sequence). This CDR3 reads CSAGLRGVGDTQYF. CDR3 nucleotides: TGCAGTGCAGGACTGCGGGGGGTCGGGGATACGCAGTATTTT.